This T cell receptor beta chain was obtained from a study of shared clonotypes between healthy human individuals. Findings of the study overall: Estimated richness values were generally larger in naive subsets than in memory subsets. Clonotypes that were shared across a handful of donors made up around 5% of naive CD4 clonotypes.

Deep was the level used in running the assay. 200 to 250 ng DNA, around 30,000 T cell genomes, went into each sorted-subset replicate PCR. Method: immunoSEQ multiplex PCR; TCRdb's copy keeps in-frame clones and lacks some. The table records about 2.1 million clones, approximately 92% of them present only once. Concerning this clone: Its antigen is unknown.

CD45RO-negative, CCR7-positively selected cells formed the naive CD8 fraction, excluding terminally differentiated effector memory CD45RA+ cells. Sample: naive CD8+ T cells from PBMCs. This clonotype originated in a young man in good health. Some clones in this sample may be carry-over from other donors' samples.

The CDR3 is CASRPGPYQPQHF. As DNA, the CDR3 is TGTGCCAGCAGACCCGGGCCGTATCAGCCCCAGCATTTT. This rearrangement joins TRBV2 to TRBJ1-5, with D hard to call. Looked up from germline, CDR1 is SNHLY and CDR2 is FYNNEI. This CDR3 is 13 amino acids long. V dropped 6 bases and J dropped 5 bases, with 11 bases sitting between them.